Listed here are 2 T cell receptor beta chains from one sample, sequenced in a study of CD8 T cells in Susac syndrome. RNA totalling about 0.45 to 1 ug underwent reverse transcription with random hexamers. A single record per CDR3 protein comes from TCRdb applying MiXCR to the immunoSEQ multiplex PCR reads. The sample holds around 200,000 distinct CDR3 sequences, approximately 95% seen once. Sequencing was performed on CD8+ T cells from PBMCs. All receptors derive from a human donor with Susac syndrome.

This clonotype has only one observation. This chain links TRBV7-9 with TRBJ2-1; possibly TRBD1 for D (5 bases). V was clipped by 8 bases and J by 3 bases, with 14 bases between them. The CDR3 runs 14 residues. Looked up from germline, CDR1 is SEHNR and CDR2 is FQNEAQ (reference sequence). CDR3 amino acids: CASEQGVGYNEQFF. The CDR3 DNA is TGTGCCAGCGAGCAGGGTGTCGGCTACAATGAGCAGTTCTTC.

This chain joins TRBV3-1 and TRBJ2-1, with a tentative D call TRBD1 (6 bases). The germline V gene has CDR1 LGHDT and CDR2 YNNKEL (reference sequence). V was cut by 5 bases and J by 7 bases, with 15 bases left in between. This CDR3 region has 14 residues. The CDR3 region is CASSSRVGGNEQFF. The CDR3 nucleotides read TGTGCCAGCAGCTCCCGGGTAGGGGGAAATGAGCAGTTCTTC.